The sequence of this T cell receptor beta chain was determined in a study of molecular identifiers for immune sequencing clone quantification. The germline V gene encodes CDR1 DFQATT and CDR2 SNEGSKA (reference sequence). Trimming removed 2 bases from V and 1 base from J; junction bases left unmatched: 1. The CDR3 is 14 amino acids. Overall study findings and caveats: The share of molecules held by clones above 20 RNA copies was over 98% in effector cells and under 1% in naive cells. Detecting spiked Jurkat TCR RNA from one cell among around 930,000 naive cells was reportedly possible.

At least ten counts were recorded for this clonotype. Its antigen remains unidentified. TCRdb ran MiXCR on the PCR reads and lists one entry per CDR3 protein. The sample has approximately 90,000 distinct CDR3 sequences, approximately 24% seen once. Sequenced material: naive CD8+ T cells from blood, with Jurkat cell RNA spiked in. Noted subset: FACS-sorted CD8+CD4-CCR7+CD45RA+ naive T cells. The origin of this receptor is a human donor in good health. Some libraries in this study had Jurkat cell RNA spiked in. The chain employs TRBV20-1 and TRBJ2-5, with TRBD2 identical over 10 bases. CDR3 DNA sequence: TGCAGTGCTAGAATAGCGGGGGGCCAAGAGACCCAGTACTTC. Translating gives CSARIAGGQETQYF.